The rows below give T cell receptor beta chains drawn from one sample of a study of T cells in Graves' hyperthyroidism and ophthalmopathy. TCRdb used MiXCR to reprocess the multiplex PCR reads, holding one entry per CDR3 protein. The sample lists some 490,000 distinct CDR3 sequences; 22% were seen once. Sequences were obtained from blood. The receptors shown here come from a woman between 65 and 79 years old with Graves' ophthalmopathy. Each CDR3 is given with its conserved first and last residue. D genes are given only for firm matches. Clone size, where shown, is once, few, many, or a class for clones that have expanded.

cdr3_length j_call d_call v_call clone_size cdr3_aa cdr3_nt
14 TRBJ1-5 . TRBV6-1 . CASSPGRGDQPQHF TGTGCCAGCAGCCCCGGCAGGGGAGATCAGCCCCAGCATTTT
16 TRBJ2-4 . TRBV15 . CATSREAPEGVNIQYF TGTGCCACCAGCAGAGAGGCTCCCGAAGGAGTGAACATTCAGTACTTC
12 TRBJ2-4 . TRBV11-2 many CASSLDEGIQYF TGTGCCAGCAGCTTAGACGAGGGTATTCAGTACTTC
13 TRBJ1-2 . TRBV29-1 . CSVVPQINGGYTF TGCAGCGTTGTTCCCCAAATAAACGGGGGCTACACCTTC
14 TRBJ1-1 TRBD1 TRBV19 . CASSTQGVYTEAFF TGTGCCAGTAGTACCCAGGGGGTATACACTGAAGCTTTCTTT
14 TRBJ2-1 . TRBV5-1 . CASSPPPVPNEQFF TGCGCCAGCAGCCCTCCCCCTGTCCCTAATGAGCAGTTCTTC
14 TRBJ2-3 . TRBV11-3 . CASSLDQSKDTQYF TGTGCCAGCAGCTTAGATCAAAGTAAGGATACGCAGTATTTT
14 TRBJ2-7 TRBD1 TRBV6-6 . CASSYWAGGYEQYF TGTGCCAGCAGTTACTGGGCAGGGGGCTACGAGCAGTACTTC
12 TRBJ2-3 . TRBV11-1 few CASSLGEPIQYF TGTGCCAGCAGCTTAGGGGAGCCCATACAGTATTTT
19 TRBJ2-2 . TRBV29-1 . CSVRLWRFRDTPNTGELFF TGCAGCGTTAGGTTGTGGCGGTTCCGGGACACCCCGAACACCGGGGAGCTGTTTTTT
16 TRBJ2-1 . TRBV7-6 many CASSLGGGTSYNEQFF TGTGCCAGCAGCTTAGGAGGCGGGACCTCCTACAATGAGCAGTTCTTC
14 TRBJ2-1 . TRBV7-8 many CASLRRFSYNEQFF TGTGCCAGCTTGAGAAGATTCTCCTACAATGAGCAGTTCTTC
16 TRBJ2-7 . TRBV15 few CATSRDFGAPSYEQYF TGTGCCACCAGCAGAGATTTCGGCGCTCCTTCCTACGAGCAGTACTTC
14 TRBJ2-3 . TRBV5-1 many CASWTGTSTDTQYF TGCGCCAGCTGGACCGGGACTAGCACAGATACGCAGTATTTT
16 TRBJ2-3 TRBD2 TRBV3-1 few CASSLGAGGPSDTQYF TGTGCCAGCAGCCTCGGAGCGGGAGGGCCTTCAGATACGCAGTATTTT
15 TRBJ2-5 . TRBV28 . CASSSPGPPEGGSYF TGTGCCAGCAGTTCTCCGGGACCCCCGGAGGGGGGTTCGTACTTC
15 TRBJ1-1 TRBD1 TRBV6-2/TRBV6-3 many CASSRGTVMNTEAFF TGTGCCAGCAGTCGGGGGACAGTCATGAACACTGAAGCTTTCTTT
15 TRBJ2-7 . TRBV5-1 . CASSFGGTGSYEQYF TGCGCCAGCAGCTTTGGTGGGACTGGTTCCTACGAGCAGTACTTC
14 TRBJ2-7 TRBD2 TRBV12-3/TRBV12-4 many CASSPSGVHYEQYF TGTGCCAGCAGTCCTAGCGGAGTGCACTACGAGCAGTACTTC
13 TRBJ1-4 . TRBV28 many CASSPPGGEKLFF TGTGCCAGCAGTCCGCCCGGAGGGGAAAAACTGTTTTTT
16 TRBJ2-7 . TRBV19 few CASSLADRTGFYEQYF TGTGCCAGTAGTCTCGCCGATAGGACGGGGTTTTACGAGCAGTACTTC
16 TRBJ2-3 TRBD2 TRBV11-2 . CASSLEGGIGTDTQYF TGTGCCAGCAGCTTAGAGGGAGGGATAGGAACAGATACGCAGTATTTT
12 TRBJ2-7 TRBD1 TRBV20-1 . CSASNRGYEQYF TGCAGTGCTAGCAACAGGGGTTACGAGCAGTACTTC
19 TRBJ2-7 TRBD2 TRBV28 few CASSFYAGGLAGGRDEQYF TGTGCCAGCAGTTTCTATGCCGGGGGGCTGGCGGGAGGCCGGGACGAGCAGTACTTC
15 TRBJ1-2 TRBD1 TRBV3-1 . CASSPEGGRGFGYTF TGTGCCAGCAGCCCAGAAGGGGGCAGGGGCTTTGGCTACACCTTC
15 TRBJ2-3 . TRBV11-2 . CASTPGGQGRDTQYF TGTGCCAGCACCCCCGGAGGGCAGGGTAGAGATACGCAGTATTTT
14 TRBJ2-7 . TRBV11-2 many CASSLAGHIYEQYF TGTGCCAGCAGCTTAGCAGGACACATCTACGAGCAGTACTTC
15 TRBJ2-7 TRBD1 TRBV14 . CASSQMGRGFYEQYF TGTGCCAGCAGCCAAATGGGCAGGGGGTTCTACGAGCAGTACTTC
12 TRBJ2-7 . TRBV10-2 . CASRTTPYEQYF TGCGCCAGCAGAACAACACCCTACGAGCAGTACTTC
16 TRBJ1-4 . TRBV19 . CASSIVGSVGFEKLFF TGTGCCAGTAGTATAGTGGGATCGGTGGGATTTGAAAAACTGTTTTTT
14 TRBJ1-4 TRBD1 TRBV2 many CASMMDRDVEKLFF TGTGCCAGCATGATGGACAGGGACGTGGAAAAACTGTTTTTT
14 TRBJ1-1 TRBD1 TRBV28 many CASSLTGGYAEAFF TGTGCCAGCAGCTTGACAGGGGGGTACGCTGAAGCTTTCTTT
15 TRBJ2-7 TRBD1 TRBV5-1 . CASSLEGQGPLWQYF TGCGCCAGCAGCTTGGAGGGACAGGGCCCCCTCTGGCAGTACTTC
14 TRBJ2-3 . TRBV7-8 many CASSLGWVTDTQYF TGTGCCAGCAGCTTAGGGTGGGTCACAGATACGCAGTATTTT
15 TRBJ2-1 . TRBV5-5 . CASSPWEASYNEQFF TGTGCCAGCAGCCCCTGGGAGGCCTCCTACAATGAGCAGTTCTTC
11 TRBJ1-2 . TRBV6-1 . CASHENYGYTF TGTGCCAGCCACGAAAACTATGGCTACACCTTC
14 TRBJ2-5 . TRBV7-2 many CASSLNRPSGTQYF TGTGCCAGCAGCTTAAATCGGCCCAGTGGGACCCAGTACTTC
18 TRBJ2-1 TRBD1 TRBV13 . CASSRPTNAGTGFNEQFF TGTGCCAGCAGTCGACCTACTAACGCCGGGACAGGGTTTAATGAGCAGTTCTTC
14 TRBJ2-3 . TRBV6-1 many CASSASGFPDTQYF TGTGCCAGCAGTGCGTCAGGTTTCCCAGATACGCAGTATTTT
14 TRBJ2-1 TRBD1 TRBV20-1 few CSAERDRGRGEQFF TGCAGTGCTGAGAGGGACAGGGGGCGGGGTGAGCAGTTCTTC
14 TRBJ1-2 . TRBV6-1 few CASSEARGRYGYTF TGTGCCAGCAGTGAAGCTAGGGGCCGATATGGCTACACCTTC
16 TRBJ2-7 . TRBV9 few CASSPSIHTFSYEQYF TGTGCCAGCAGCCCAAGCATTCACACCTTCTCCTACGAGCAGTACTTC
15 TRBJ2-2 TRBD2 TRBV19 few CASSPRGGLTGELFF TGTGCCAGTAGCCCTCGCGGGGGTTTGACCGGGGAGCTGTTTTTT
14 TRBJ1-5 . TRBV3-1 . CASSQDYFDQPQHF TGTGCCAGCAGCCAAGATTATTTTGATCAGCCCCAGCATTTT
14 TRBJ2-7 . TRBV5-1 . CASSWDPRSGEQYF TGCGCCAGCAGCTGGGACCCCCGGTCTGGCGAGCAGTACTTC
16 TRBJ2-7 . TRBV4-2 . CASSQELGGATYEQYF TGTGCCAGCAGCCAAGAGTTAGGCGGAGCGACCTACGAGCAGTACTTC
14 TRBJ1-4 . TRBV9 . CASSVGPSNEKLFF TGTGCCAGCAGCGTAGGGCCTAGTAATGAAAAACTGTTTTTT
20 TRBJ2-7 TRBD2 TRBV6-1 . CASSSPSLAGGRSRLREQYF TGTGCCAGCAGCTCGCCCTCACTAGCGGGAGGGCGTTCGAGACTACGAGAGCAGTACTTC
14 TRBJ2-1 . TRBV7-3 . CASSQYSGRNEQFF TGTGCCAGCAGCCAATACTCGGGGAGGAATGAGCAGTTCTTC